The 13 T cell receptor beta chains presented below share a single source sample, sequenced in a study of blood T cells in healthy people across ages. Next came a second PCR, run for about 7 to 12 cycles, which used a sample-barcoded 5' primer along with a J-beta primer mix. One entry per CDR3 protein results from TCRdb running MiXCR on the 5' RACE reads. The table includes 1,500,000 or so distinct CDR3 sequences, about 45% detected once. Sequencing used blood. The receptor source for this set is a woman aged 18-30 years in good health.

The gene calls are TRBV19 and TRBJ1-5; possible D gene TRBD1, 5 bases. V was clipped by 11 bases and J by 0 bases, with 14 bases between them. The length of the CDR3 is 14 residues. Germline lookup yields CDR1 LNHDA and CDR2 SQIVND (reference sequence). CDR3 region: CAVDGTYSNQPQHF. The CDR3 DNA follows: TGTGCCGTGGATGGGACCTATAGCAATCAGCCCCAGCATTTT.

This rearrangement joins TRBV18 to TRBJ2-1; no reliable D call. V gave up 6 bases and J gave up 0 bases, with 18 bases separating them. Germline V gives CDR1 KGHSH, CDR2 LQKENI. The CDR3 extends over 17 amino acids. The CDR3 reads CASSQVVTVGSYNEQFF. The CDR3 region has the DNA TGTGCCAGCTCCCAAGTGGTAACGGTTGGCTCCTACAATGAGCAGTTCTTC.

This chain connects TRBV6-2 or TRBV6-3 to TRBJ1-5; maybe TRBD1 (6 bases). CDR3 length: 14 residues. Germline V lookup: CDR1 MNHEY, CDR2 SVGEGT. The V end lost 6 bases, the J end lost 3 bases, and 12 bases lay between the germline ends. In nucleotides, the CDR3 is TGTGCCAGCAGCCACTACAGGGTCAATCAGCCCCAGCATTTT. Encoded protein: CASSHYRVNQPQHF.

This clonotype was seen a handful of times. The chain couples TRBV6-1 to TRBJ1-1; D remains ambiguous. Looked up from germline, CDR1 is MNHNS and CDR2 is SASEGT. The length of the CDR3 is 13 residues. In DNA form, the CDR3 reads TGTGCTGGCGGGGTCCAAATGAACACTGAAGCTTTCTTT. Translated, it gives CAGGVQMNTEAFF.

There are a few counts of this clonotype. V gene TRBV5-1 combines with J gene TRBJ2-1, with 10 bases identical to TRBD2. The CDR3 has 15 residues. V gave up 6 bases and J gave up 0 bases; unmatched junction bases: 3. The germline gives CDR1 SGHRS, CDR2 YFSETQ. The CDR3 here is CASNPSGSSYNEQFF. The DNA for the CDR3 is TGCGCCAGCAACCCTAGCGGGAGCTCCTACAATGAGCAGTTCTTC. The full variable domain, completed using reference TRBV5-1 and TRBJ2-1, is KAGVTQTPRYLIKTRGQQVTLSCSPISGHRSVSWYQQTPGQGLQFLFEYFSETQRNKGNFPGRFSGRQFSNSRSEMNVSTLELGDSALYLCASNPSGSSYNEQFFGPGTRLTVL.

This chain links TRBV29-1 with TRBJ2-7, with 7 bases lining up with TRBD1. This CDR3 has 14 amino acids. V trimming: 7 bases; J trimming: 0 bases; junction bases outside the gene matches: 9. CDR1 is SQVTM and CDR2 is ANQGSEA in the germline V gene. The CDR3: CSAEQGFPSYEQYF. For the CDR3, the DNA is TGCAGCGCCGAACAGGGGTTTCCCTCCTACGAGCAGTACTTC.

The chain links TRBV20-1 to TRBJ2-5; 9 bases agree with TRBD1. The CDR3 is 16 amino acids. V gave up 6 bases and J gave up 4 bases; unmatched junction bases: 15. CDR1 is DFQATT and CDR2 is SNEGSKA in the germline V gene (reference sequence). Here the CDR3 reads CSADSTRQGVGETQYF. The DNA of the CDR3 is TGCAGTGCCGACTCAACCCGACAGGGGGTGGGAGAGACCCAGTACTTC.

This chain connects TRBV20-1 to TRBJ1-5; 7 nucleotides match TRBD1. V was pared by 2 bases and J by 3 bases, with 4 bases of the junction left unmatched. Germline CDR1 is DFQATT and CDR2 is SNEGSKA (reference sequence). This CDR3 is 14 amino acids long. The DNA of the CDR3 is TGCAGTGCTAGAAGACAGGGAAACAATCAGCCCCAGCATTTT. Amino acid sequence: CSARRQGNNQPQHF.

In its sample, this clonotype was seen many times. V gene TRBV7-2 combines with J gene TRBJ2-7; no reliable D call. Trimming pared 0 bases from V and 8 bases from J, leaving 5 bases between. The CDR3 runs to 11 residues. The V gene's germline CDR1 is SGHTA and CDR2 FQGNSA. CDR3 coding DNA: TGTGCCAGCAGCTTAGCGGTTCAGCAGTACTTC. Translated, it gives CASSLAVQQYF.

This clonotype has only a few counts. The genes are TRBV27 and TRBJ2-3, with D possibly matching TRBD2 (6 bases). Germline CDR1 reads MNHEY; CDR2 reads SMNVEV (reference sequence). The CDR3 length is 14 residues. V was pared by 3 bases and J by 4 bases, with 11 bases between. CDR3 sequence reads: CASSFGSISDTQYF. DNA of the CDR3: TGTGCCAGCAGTTTCGGGAGTATCTCAGATACGCAGTATTTT.

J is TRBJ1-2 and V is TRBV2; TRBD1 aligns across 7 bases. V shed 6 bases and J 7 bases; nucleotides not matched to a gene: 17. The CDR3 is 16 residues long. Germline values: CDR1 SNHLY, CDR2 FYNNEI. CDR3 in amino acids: CASSGTFGRGIPGYTF. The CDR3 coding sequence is TGTGCCAGCAGCGGAACCTTTGGCAGGGGGATTCCTGGCTACACCTTC.

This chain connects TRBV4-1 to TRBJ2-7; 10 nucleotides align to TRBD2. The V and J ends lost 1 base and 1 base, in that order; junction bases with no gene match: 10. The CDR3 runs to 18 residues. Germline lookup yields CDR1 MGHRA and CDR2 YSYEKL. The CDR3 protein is CASSQVTPAGGMSYEQYF. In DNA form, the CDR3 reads TGCGCCAGCAGCCAAGTGACCCCAGCGGGGGGGATGTCCTACGAGCAGTACTTC.

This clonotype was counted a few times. The CDR3 DNA reads TGTGCCAGCAGCTTCCCCCCTTCTAATGAGCAGTTCTTC. This encodes CASSFPPSNEQFF. This rearrangement joins TRBV7-2 to TRBJ2-1; D not resolved. The CDR3 is 13 amino acids. V lost 3 bases and J lost 7, with 10 bases in between. Germline assignment: CDR1 SGHTA and CDR2 FQGNSA.